The 29 T cell receptor beta chains below were found in one sample sequenced in a study of control samples from healthy donors and cancer patients. The assay was immunoSEQ multiplex PCR, and TCRdb's table has in-frame clones only and misses some. Of 50,000 to 55,000 clones in the sample, around 90% were seen once. Material for sequencing was PBMCs. These receptors were collected from a man aged 35 to 55 with colorectal cancer.

The V and J genes are TRBV6-5 and TRBJ1-4, with D perhaps TRBD1 (5 bases). Trimming pared 6 bases from V and 6 bases from J, leaving 11 bases between. This CDR3 is 13 amino acids long. Germline CDR1 reads MNHEY; CDR2 reads SVGAGI. The CDR3 spells CASSQGADEKLFF. The CDR3 DNA reads as TGTGCCAGCAGCCAGGGCGCGGATGAAAAACTGTTTTTT.

The chain has TRBV6-1 and TRBJ1-6, with unresolved D. The CDR3 sequence is 15 residues long. The V end lost 2 bases, the J end lost 7 bases, and 12 bases lay between the germline ends. The germline CDR1 and CDR2 sequences are MNHNS and SASEGT. The CDR3 loop reads CASSELRRPNSPLHF. In DNA form, the CDR3 reads TGTGCCAGCAGTGAACTCAGGCGACCAAATTCACCCCTCCACTTT.

The CDR3, as DNA: TGTGCCAGCAGTGCCCGGGAAGGGGCCCACCAAGAGACCCAGTACTTC. Its protein is CASSAREGAHQETQYF. The rearrangement links TRBV27 to TRBJ2-5; the D gene could be TRBD1 or TRBD2 (5 bases each). V lost 5 bases, J lost 0 bases, and 16 bases lay in between. The CDR3 extends over 16 amino acids. The V gene's germline CDR1 is MNHEY and CDR2 SMNVEV (reference sequence).

The chain has TRBV15 and TRBJ2-7; 7 bases are shared with TRBD1. Per the germline V gene, CDR1 is LNHNV and CDR2 is YYDKDF (reference sequence). There are 15 residues in the CDR3. V trimming: 2 bases; J trimming: 2 bases; junction bases outside the gene matches: 6. CDR3 in DNA: TGTGCCACCAGCAGATCGACGACAGGGCCCTACGAGCAGTACTTC. Translation gives CATSRSTTGPYEQYF.

This rearrangement joins TRBV19 to TRBJ2-1, with TRBD2 matching 12 bases. Germline CDR1 reads LNHDA; CDR2 reads SQIVND (reference sequence). The trim removed 1 base at V and 0 bases at J, leaving 4 bases unmatched. The CDR3 covers 18 residues. The CDR3 here is CASSIGGLAGSSYNEQFF. DNA of the CDR3: TGTGCCAGTAGTATAGGGGGACTAGCGGGCTCCTCCTACAATGAGCAGTTCTTC.

The chain is built from TRBV4-3 and TRBJ2-7, with TRBD1 matching 9 bases. This CDR3 region has 18 residues. The V segment lost 0 bases and the J segment 5 bases; nucleotides outside the gene matches: 14. CDR1 and CDR2 from the germline V gene are LGHNA and YSLEER. The CDR3: CASSQEGSITGGWDEQYF. CDR3 DNA: TGCGCCAGCAGCCAAGAGGGGTCGATAACAGGGGGCTGGGACGAGCAGTACTTC.

V and J are TRBV24-1 and TRBJ1-2; 7 nucleotides match TRBD1. Germline V gene data show CDR1 as KGHDR and CDR2 as SFDVKD. The CDR3 is 17 residues long. The ends lost 3 bases at V and 0 bases at J; junction bases unmatched: 9. DNA for the CDR3: TGTGCCACCAGTGATCGGGACAGCCCTGATTCTAACTATGGCTACACCTTC. Translated: CATSDRDSPDSNYGYTF.

J is TRBJ2-2 and V is TRBV15; 7 nucleotides match TRBD2. Germline V gives CDR1 LNHNV, CDR2 YYDKDF (reference sequence). The V and J ends lost 5 bases and 4 bases, in that order; junction bases with no gene match: 13. The CDR3 spans 17 residues. Here the CDR3 DNA reads TGTGCCACCAGCGATCAACCAGCGGGAAGCGGCACCGGGGAGCTGTTTTTT. It codes for CATSDQPAGSGTGELFF.

This clone appeared once. This chain uses TRBV7-6 with TRBJ2-1; the match to TRBD1 covers 10 bases. V lost 5 bases and J lost 1; bases outside the gene matches: 5. Germline V gene data show CDR1 as SGHVS and CDR2 as FNYEAQ. CDR3 length: 16 amino acids. CDR3 in amino acids: CASSPGQGVSYNEQFF. CDR3 coding DNA: TGTGCCAGCAGCCCTGGACAGGGGGTATCCTACAATGAGCAGTTCTTC.

This chain connects TRBV5-1 to TRBJ2-6, with D perhaps matching TRBD1 (6 bases). Trimming cost V 0 bases and J 4 bases, with 14 bases left between them. The CDR3 totals 17 residues. Germline assignment: CDR1 SGHRS and CDR2 YFSETQ. The CDR3 is CASSLDPTGPGANVLTF. In nucleotides, the CDR3 is TGCGCCAGCAGCTTGGACCCGACAGGTCCCGGGGCCAACGTCCTGACTTTC.

The chain couples TRBV5-1 to TRBJ2-7; 9 positions agree with TRBD2. This CDR3 region has 17 residues. From germline, CDR1 is SGHRS and CDR2 YFSETQ. V lost 4 bases to trimming and J lost 3 bases; unmatched junction nucleotides: 14. In DNA, the CDR3 is TGCGCCAGCAGCACACGCGGGAGGGGGCGCATCCACTACGAGCAGTACTTC. Translation: CASSTRGRGRIHYEQYF.

The V call is TRBV4-3, the J call TRBJ1-6; D unresolved. This CDR3 comprises 13 residues. From germline, CDR1 is LGHNA and CDR2 YSLEER. Between the trimmed V and J ends, which lost 0 bases and 8 bases, there was a span of 5 bases. The DNA for the CDR3 is TGCGCCAGCAGCCAAGAATACGATTCACCCCTCCACTTT. It specifies CASSQEYDSPLHF.

The rearrangement links TRBV6-5 to TRBJ2-7; weak D call: TRBD2 (6 bases). Germline V lookup: CDR1 MNHEY, CDR2 SVGAGI. V shed 0 bases and J shed 2 bases, with 14 bases lying between them. The CDR3 has 16 residues. The CDR3 region is CASSYSSGESTYEQYF. The DNA of the CDR3 is TGTGCCAGCAGTTACTCATCGGGGGAGAGCACCTACGAGCAGTACTTC.

The chain links TRBV3-1 (or the pseudogene TRBV3-2) to TRBJ2-2; 8 bases map to TRBD2. The germline V gene has CDR1 LGHDT and CDR2 YNNKEL (reference sequence). CDR3 length equals 16 residues. V was clipped by 0 bases and J by 5 bases; unmatched bases: 5. The CDR3 is CASSQDLAGLTGELFF. The CDR3 DNA follows: TGTGCCAGCAGCCAAGATTTAGCGGGATTGACCGGGGAGCTGTTTTTT.

The chain recombines TRBV28 with TRBJ1-6, with D perhaps matching TRBD1 (5 bases). Trimming left V 2 bases short and J 9 bases short, with 17 bases between. Germline CDR1 MDHEN, CDR2 SYDVKM. The CDR3 runs to 16 residues. The CDR3 region has the DNA TGTGCCAGCAGTTTAAGAGTAGCCAGGGCGGGTTCACCCCTCCACTTT. It specifies CASSLRVARAGSPLHF.

This clone appeared once. The CDR3 loop is CASSSGSLEAFF. The CDR3 DNA is TGTGCCAGCAGTTCCGGGAGCTTGGAAGCTTTCTTT. This sequence joins TRBV28 and TRBJ1-1; D is undetermined. V shed 4 bases and J shed 8 bases, with 11 bases lying between them. This CDR3 region has 12 residues. Looked up from germline, CDR1 is MDHEN and CDR2 is SYDVKM.

The chain combines TRBV19 with TRBJ1-4; no clear D. Germline CDR1 is LNHDA and CDR2 is SQIVND (reference sequence). Trimming pared 2 bases from V and 1 base from J, leaving 14 bases between. The CDR3 consists of 17 residues. CDR3 coding DNA: TGTGCCAGTAGTATATTTGTGGCAGCCTTAACTAATGAAAAACTGTTTTTT. Its protein is CASSIFVAALTNEKLFF.

The V gene is TRBV13, the J gene TRBJ2-1; D may be TRBD1 (5 bases). The V end was cut by 6 bases, the J end by 0 bases, with 24 bases between. The CDR3 has 19 amino acids. The germline V gene encodes CDR1 PRHDT and CDR2 FYEKMQ (reference sequence). CDR3 sequence: CASRPTWGRIKNSYNEQFF. CDR3 DNA sequence: TGTGCCAGCAGACCCACCTGGGGCAGAATAAAAAACTCCTACAATGAGCAGTTCTTC. Filled out from reference TRBV13 and TRBJ2-1, the complete variable domain reads AAGVIQSPRHLIKEKRETATLKCYPIPRHDTVYWYQQGPGQDPQFLISFYEKMQSDKGSIPDRFSAQQFSDYHSELNMSSLELGDSALYFCASRPTWGRIKNSYNEQFFGPGTRLTVL.

V and J are TRBV4-2 and TRBJ2-1, with 13 positions matching TRBD2. The trim removed 6 bases at V and 6 bases at J, leaving 8 bases unmatched. From germline, CDR1 is LGHNA and CDR2 YNFKEQ. This CDR3 has 16 amino acids. The CDR3 DNA sequence: TGTGCCAGCAGTCTTAACGGACTAGCGGGAGTCAATGAGCAGTTCTTC. Translated: CASSLNGLAGVNEQFF.

The V call is TRBV12-3 or TRBV12-4, the J call TRBJ2-1; D uncertain. The CDR3 is 12 amino acids. V was pared by 3 bases and J by 12 bases, with 12 bases between. The CDR3 here is CASSFMPDGQFF. DNA of the CDR3: TGTGCCAGCAGTTTTATGCCTGATGGGCAGTTCTTC.

The rearrangement links TRBV5-1 to TRBJ1-2; maybe TRBD1 (5 bases). V was clipped by 2 bases and J by 4 bases, with 12 bases between them. The CDR3 extends over 14 amino acids. Germline V gene sequence: CDR1 SGHRS, CDR2 YFSETQ. CDR3 amino acids: CASSFVGTGYGYTF. CDR3 nucleotide sequence: TGCGCCAGCAGCTTTGTAGGGACGGGCTATGGCTACACCTTC.

The rearrangement joins TRBV9 to TRBJ1-5; D ambiguous. V was cut by 3 bases and J by 4 bases, with 14 bases left in between. From germline, CDR1 is SGDLS and CDR2 YYNGEE. The CDR3 contains 15 residues. As DNA, the CDR3 is TGTGCCAGCAGCGCCGGCGGCGAGGCGAATCAGCCCCAGCATTTT. Protein product: CASSAGGEANQPQHF.

V gene TRBV7-8 combines with J gene TRBJ1-5; tentative D call: TRBD1 (5 bases). The CDR3 runs 16 residues. Germline CDR1 is SGHVS and CDR2 is FQNEAQ. V gave up 5 bases and J gave up 0 bases, with 14 bases separating them. CDR3 nucleotide sequence: TGTGCCAGCAGCGTATACAGGAGTAATAGCAATCAGCCCCAGCATTTT. Translated, it gives CASSVYRSNSNQPQHF.

The rearrangement joins TRBV19 to TRBJ2-1; the match to TRBD1 covers 9 bases. CDR1 is LNHDA and CDR2 is SQIVND in the germline V gene (reference sequence). The J segment lost 3 bases and the V segment lost 6 bases, leaving 6 bases of the junction unmatched. The CDR3 is made up of 15 amino acids. The CDR3 coding sequence is TGTGCCAGTAGACAACAGGGGGCGGGCTACAATGAGCAGTTCTTC. Residues: CASRQQGAGYNEQFF.

The chain links TRBV4-1 to TRBJ1-5, with TRBD1 matching 7 bases. V lost 1 base and J lost 5; bases outside the gene matches: 11. Germline CDR1 is MGHRA and CDR2 is YSYEKL. The CDR3 runs 17 residues. Here the CDR3 DNA reads TGCGCCAGCAGCCAAGTTAAGGGGGCCCTCGGCCATCAGCCCCAGCATTTT. This translates into CASSQVKGALGHQPQHF.

The chain uses TRBV5-1 and TRBJ2-1; D remains unclear. Germline CDR1 SGHRS, CDR2 YFSETQ. V was trimmed by 0 bases and J by 0 bases, leaving 10 bases between them. The CDR3 spans 16 residues. The CDR3 sequence is CASSLDSLSSYNEQFF. As DNA, the CDR3 is TGCGCCAGCAGCTTGGATTCGCTCAGCTCCTACAATGAGCAGTTCTTC.

The rearrangement joins TRBV14 to TRBJ2-6; the D is unclear. The CDR3 has 17 residues. The V end was cut by 4 bases, the J end by 0 bases, with 13 bases between. CDR1 is SGHDN, CDR2 FVKESK, per germline. The CDR3 nucleotides are TGTGCCAGCAGCCCAACACTTTTGCCCTCTGGGGCCAACGTCCTGACTTTC. Amino acid sequence: CASSPTLLPSGANVLTF.

The table lists this clone with a count of one. The rearrangement links TRBV12-5 to TRBJ1-1; no clear D. The CDR3 sequence is 11 residues long. The V end lost 5 bases, the J end lost 11 bases, and 12 bases lay between the germline ends. Germline-derived CDR1 and CDR2 are LGHNT and FRNRAP. The CDR3 sequence is CASGPDEWAFF. The DNA for the CDR3 is TGTGCTAGTGGTCCTGATGAGTGGGCTTTCTTT.

The chain is built from TRBV7-9 and TRBJ1-2; D unresolved. This CDR3 has 14 amino acids. V was clipped by 6 bases and J by 4 bases, with 15 bases between them. The germline V gene encodes CDR1 SEHNR and CDR2 FQNEAQ (reference sequence). The CDR3 sequence: CASSTVDLSYGYTF. The DNA for the CDR3 is TGTGCCAGCAGTACAGTGGACCTCTCCTATGGCTACACCTTC.